This T cell receptor beta chain is drawn from a study of CD8+ T cells in alopecia areata (dated by TCRdb to 2017 to 2018). The study in broad terms: The treated patients, all with moderate-to-severe alopecia areata, were enrolled in an open-label pilot trial of oral tofacitinib given at 5 to 10 mg twice daily. Scalp tissue and sorted CD4+ and CD8+ peripheral blood T cells from patchy and totalis/universalis alopecia areata patients and from healthy controls were covered by human TCRbeta sequencing. RNA was obtained with the PAXgene miRNA kit for fixed scalp, the miRNeasy kit for PBMCs, and the RNeasy kit for mouse skin. To study T cell clonal expansion in alopecia areata, the researchers applied high-throughput TCRbeta sequencing to both the C3H/HeJ mouse model and human patients. TCRbeta CDR3 regions were amplified by immunoSEQ multiplex PCR with 35 Vbeta forward and 13 Jbeta reverse primers. Tofacitinib was administered for 6 to 18 months, and 6 months of follow-up off drug were then conducted to assess delayed response and recurrence. Clonality in the scalp was compared among normal scalp (n=4), patchy alopecia areata scalp (n=8), and alopecia totalis/universalis scalp (n=8). Biopsies were taken from tofacitinib-treated patients at baseline and again at 4 and 24 weeks into treatment, and several of those patients also had a later scalp biopsy. Disease severity in treated patients was measured with the SALT score, which quantifies the percentage of affected scalp surface area. Broader findings and caveats from the paper: Compared with mice, TCR sequences shared between patients were less clear, possibly partly because of HLA diversity across the patient population. Because the treated cohort was small and had only one nonresponder, larger studies are needed to examine links between baseline CD8+ expansion and response. Scalp TCR repertoire analysis is complicated because resident alphabeta T cells in normal human skin are also sequenced, whereas mouse skin is dominated by gammadelta T cells. With tofacitinib, both scalp clonality and the number of expanded CD8+ clones among the top 100 scalp clones went down significantly. Many expanded lesional clones persisted in scalp and blood during tofacitinib treatment, which may partly explain relapse after stopping treatment. Compared with normal scalp, lesional scalp had higher clonality and more expanded CD8+ clones, particularly in alopecia totalis/universalis, a pattern that suggests antigenic drive.

On this clone: Its antigen is currently not known. Per-nucleotide qualities are absent, and no much larger clonotype sits a single base away.

What the time point label conveys for this sample: around 22 weeks on oral tofacitinib. What this sample's treatment or condition label stands for: oral pan-JAK inhibitor, 5-10 mg twice daily. Peripheral blood and lesional scalp punch biopsies were obtained from patients with alopecia areata. PBMCs were separated by density centrifugation and stained for CD3, CD4 and CD8, after which CD4+ and CD8+ T cells were sorted on a FACSAria. From cysteine to phenylalanine, the CDR3 is 14 amino acids long. Only the CDR3 portion is preserved as DNA: 42 bases, with reading frame beginning at the first base. The junction carries 11 bases between V and J, which are trimmed by 3 bases and 0 bases respectively. CDR1 and CDR2, looked up from the germline V gene, are SQVTM and ANQGSEA. The library was obtained by the immunoSEQ multiplex PCR assay. RNA was extracted from all samples and reverse transcribed into cDNA, which served as template for TCR sequencing. SuperScript III was used to make first-strand cDNA, primed with a 2:1 mix of oligo-dT and random hexamers. Amplification bias was assessed with a synthetic immune receptor repertoire, and residual bias was removed computationally. The paper's processing steps were these. Raw reads were preprocessed to remove errors, and CDR3 was defined according to IMGT conventions as the region from the conserved cysteine to phenylalanine. Clonality was computed by normalizing Shannon entropy by log2 of the number of productive unique TCRs and subtracting the result from 1. Whether each scalp clone was CD4 or CD8 was inferred by checking scalp TCRbeta sequences against the CD4 and CD8 repertoires from sorted blood. Imported from immuneACCESS, the table was reduced by TCRdb to in-frame sequences with V and J called. These copies leave out some clones; in studies compared against another copy, an unresolved V gene accounts for under half, and the cause of the remainder is not known. The V and J calls and clone size come from that table; D and trimming were worked out from the DNA. The sample yields roughly 100,000 clones; 44% were counted once. The ten largest clonotypes hold about 17% of the sample.

In this chain, TRBV29-1 is recombined with TRBJ2-5; the D gene could be TRBD1 or TRBD2, each one agreeing over 5 bases. The sequencing here drew on CD8+ T cells sorted from blood, taken at week 24, from a patient treated with tofacitinib. The sequence was collected from a human donor with alopecia areata. This receptor has the CDR3 CSVERAGNQETQYF. The DNA sequence is given as TGCAGCGTTGAGAGGGCAGGGAACCAAGAGACCCAGTACTTC.